The present T cell receptor beta chain was sequenced within a study of lymphopenia after photon versus proton radiotherapy. Study observations and caveats: After the lymphocyte nadir, photon-treated repertoires showed oligoclonal expansion, especially of CD8+ Temra cells.

As concerns this clone: What it binds is unknown.

The germline CDR1 and CDR2 sequences are SGHRS and YFSETQ. This CDR3 region has 13 residues. The ends were cut back, 4 bases at V and 2 bases at J, with 9 bases in the middle. Generated by immunoSEQ multiplex PCR, the TCRdb table keeps only in-frame clones and is missing some. The sample holds tens of thousands of clones, about 90% seen once. The chain carries TRBV5-1 and TRBJ2-5; possible D gene TRBD1, 5 bases. The sample consisted of peripheral blood, taken from a patient treated with proton-based radiotherapy. The clonotype originates from a man older than 75 with esophageal cancer. CDR3 amino acids: CASSPDRQETQYF. The CDR3, as DNA: TGCGCCAGCAGCCCCGACAGACAAGAGACCCAGTACTTC.